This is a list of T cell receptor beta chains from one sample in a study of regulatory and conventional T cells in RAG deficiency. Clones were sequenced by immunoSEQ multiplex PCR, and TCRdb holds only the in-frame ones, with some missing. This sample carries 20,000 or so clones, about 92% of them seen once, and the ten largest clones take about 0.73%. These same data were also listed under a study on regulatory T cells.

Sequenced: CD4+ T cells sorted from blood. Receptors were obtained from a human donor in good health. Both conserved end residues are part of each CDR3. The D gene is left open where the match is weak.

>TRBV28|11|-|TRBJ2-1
CASSSFGEQFF
TGTGCCAGCAGTTCTTTTGGTGAGCAGTTCTTC
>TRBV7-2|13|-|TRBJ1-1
CASSLHMNTEAFF
TGTGCCAGCAGCCTACACATGAACACTGAAGCTTTCTTT
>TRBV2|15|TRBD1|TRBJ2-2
CASSLQGRVAGELFF
TGTGCCAGCAGTTTACAGGGGAGAGTGGCCGGGGAGCTGTTTTTT
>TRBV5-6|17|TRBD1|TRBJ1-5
CASSFGQGSLGNQPQHF
TGTGCCAGCAGCTTCGGACAGGGGAGTTTAGGCAATCAGCCCCAGCATTTT
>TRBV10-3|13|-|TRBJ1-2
CAISEEGAYGYTF
TGTGCCATCAGTGAAGAAGGGGCCTATGGCTACACCTTC
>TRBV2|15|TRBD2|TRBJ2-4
CASNTGTSVKNIQYF
TGTGCCAGCAACACCGGGACTAGCGTCAAAAACATTCAGTACTTC
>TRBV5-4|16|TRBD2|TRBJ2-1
CASSFGSAGVYNEQFF
TGTGCCAGCAGCTTTGGATCAGCGGGGGTTTACAATGAGCAGTTCTTC
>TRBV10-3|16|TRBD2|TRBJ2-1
CAISTPGTSGQFEQFF
TGTGCCATCAGTACCCCCGGGACTAGCGGGCAGTTTGAGCAGTTCTTC
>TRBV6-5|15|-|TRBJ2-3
CASSYSSVLTDTQYF
TGTGCCAGCAGTTACTCCAGCGTACTCACAGATACGCAGTATTTT
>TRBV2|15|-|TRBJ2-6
CASSPENSGANVLTF
TGTGCCAGCAGTCCCGAAAACTCTGGGGCCAACGTCCTGACTTTC
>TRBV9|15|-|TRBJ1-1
CASSASSGVGTEAFF
TGTGCCAGCAGTGCCTCCAGTGGGGTGGGCACTGAAGCTTTCTTT
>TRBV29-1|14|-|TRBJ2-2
CSVKDRPNTGELFF
TGCAGCGTGAAAGACAGGCCGAACACCGGGGAGCTGTTTTTT
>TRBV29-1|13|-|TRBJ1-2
CSVDSGTNYGYTF
TGCAGCGTTGATTCAGGGACGAACTATGGCTACACCTTC
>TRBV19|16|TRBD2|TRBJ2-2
CASRSLRGGFTGELFF
TGTGCCAGTAGATCCCTCCGCGGGGGTTTCACCGGGGAGCTGTTTTTT
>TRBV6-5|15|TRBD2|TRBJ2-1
CASSRGLAGVNEQFF
TGTGCCAGCAGTAGGGGACTAGCGGGAGTAAATGAGCAGTTCTTC
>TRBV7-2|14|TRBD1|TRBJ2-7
CASSFAGGGYEQYF
TGTGCCAGCAGCTTCGCAGGGGGCGGGTACGAGCAGTACTTC
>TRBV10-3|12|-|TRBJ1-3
CAIQTAGNTIYF
TGTGCCATCCAGACAGCTGGAAACACCATATATTTT
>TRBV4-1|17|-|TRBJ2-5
CASRPGRGKGAQETQYF
TGCGCCAGCAGGCCAGGCAGGGGCAAAGGGGCCCAAGAGACCCAGTACTTC
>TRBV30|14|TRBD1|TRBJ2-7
CAWSQGQVPYEQYF
TGTGCCTGGAGTCAGGGACAGGTCCCCTACGAGCAGTACTTC
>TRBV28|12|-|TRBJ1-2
CASSMAGVGYTF
TGTGCCAGCTCAATGGCAGGGGTTGGCTACACCTTC
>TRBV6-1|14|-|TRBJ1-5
CASSDSYSNQPQHF
TGTGCCAGCAGTGATAGTTATAGCAATCAGCCCCAGCATTTT
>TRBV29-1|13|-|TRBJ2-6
CSVDTAGANVLTF
TGCAGCGTTGATACCGCTGGGGCCAACGTCCTGACTTTC
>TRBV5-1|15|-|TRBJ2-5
CASSLGTIAQETQYF
TGCGCCAGCAGCTTGGGGACCATAGCGCAAGAGACCCAGTACTTC
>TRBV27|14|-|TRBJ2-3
CASSFGLGTDTQYF
TGTGCCAGCAGTTTTGGGTTAGGCACAGATACGCAGTATTTT